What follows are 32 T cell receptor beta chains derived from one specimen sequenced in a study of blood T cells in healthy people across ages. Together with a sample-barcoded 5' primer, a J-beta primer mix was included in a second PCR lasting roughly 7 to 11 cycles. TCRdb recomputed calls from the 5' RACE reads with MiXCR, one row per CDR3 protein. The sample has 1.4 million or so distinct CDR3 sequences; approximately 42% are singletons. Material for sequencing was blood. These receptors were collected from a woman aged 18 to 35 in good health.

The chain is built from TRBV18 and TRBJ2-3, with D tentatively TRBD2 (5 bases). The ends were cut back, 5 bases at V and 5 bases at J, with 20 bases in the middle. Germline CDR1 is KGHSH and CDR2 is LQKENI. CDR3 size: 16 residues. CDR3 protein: CASSTTLADGGDTQYF. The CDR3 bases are TGTGCCAGCTCAACAACTCTAGCAGACGGCGGAGATACGCAGTATTTT.

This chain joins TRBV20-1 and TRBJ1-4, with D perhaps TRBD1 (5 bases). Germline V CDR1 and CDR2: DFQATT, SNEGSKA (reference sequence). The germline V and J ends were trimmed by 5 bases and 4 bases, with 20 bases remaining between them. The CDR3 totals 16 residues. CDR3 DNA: TGCAGTGCTGGGGTTCTGGGAGGGGCCATTAATGAAAAACTGTTTTTT. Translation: CSAGVLGGAINEKLFF.

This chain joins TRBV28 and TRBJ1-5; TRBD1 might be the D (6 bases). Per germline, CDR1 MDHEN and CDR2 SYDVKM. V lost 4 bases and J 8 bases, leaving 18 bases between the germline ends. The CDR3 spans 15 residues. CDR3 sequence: CASSYTGTPGEPQHF. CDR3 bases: TGTGCCAGCAGTTACACCGGGACACCAGGGGAGCCCCAGCATTTT.

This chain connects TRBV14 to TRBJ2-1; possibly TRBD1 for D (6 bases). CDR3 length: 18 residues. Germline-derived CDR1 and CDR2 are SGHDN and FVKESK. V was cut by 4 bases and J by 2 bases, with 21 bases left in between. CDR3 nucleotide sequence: TGTGCCAGCAGCCGAAGTCAGGGGCTGATCTCCACCTACAATGAGCAGTTCTTC. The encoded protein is CASSRSQGLISTYNEQFF.

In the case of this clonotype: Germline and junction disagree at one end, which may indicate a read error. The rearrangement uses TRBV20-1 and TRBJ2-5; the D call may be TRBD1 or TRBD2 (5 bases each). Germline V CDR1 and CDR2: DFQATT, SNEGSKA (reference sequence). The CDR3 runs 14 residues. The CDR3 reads CSARVARGQEAQYF. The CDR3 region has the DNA TGCAGTGCTAGAGTAGCGAGGGGCCAAGAGGCCCAGTACTTC.

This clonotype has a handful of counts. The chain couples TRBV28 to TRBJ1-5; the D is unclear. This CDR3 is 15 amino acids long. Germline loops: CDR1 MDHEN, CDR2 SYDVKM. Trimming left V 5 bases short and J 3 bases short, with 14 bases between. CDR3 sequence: CASSENGRTNQPQHF. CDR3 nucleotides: TGTGCCAGCAGTGAAAATGGACGGACCAATCAGCCCCAGCATTTT.

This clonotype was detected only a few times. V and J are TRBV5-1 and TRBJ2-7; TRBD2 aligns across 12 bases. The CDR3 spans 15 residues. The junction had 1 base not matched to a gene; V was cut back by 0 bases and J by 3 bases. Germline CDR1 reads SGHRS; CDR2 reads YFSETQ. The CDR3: CASSLASGGVYEQYF. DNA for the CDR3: TGCGCCAGCAGCTTGGCTAGCGGGGGGGTCTACGAGCAGTACTTC.

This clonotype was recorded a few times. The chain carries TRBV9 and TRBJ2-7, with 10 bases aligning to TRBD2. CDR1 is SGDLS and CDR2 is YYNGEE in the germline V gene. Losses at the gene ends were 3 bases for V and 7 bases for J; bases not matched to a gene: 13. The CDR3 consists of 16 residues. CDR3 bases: TGTGCCAGCAGCGCGAATCCTAGCGGGAGCTACAATGAGCAGTACTTC. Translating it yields CASSANPSGSYNEQYF.

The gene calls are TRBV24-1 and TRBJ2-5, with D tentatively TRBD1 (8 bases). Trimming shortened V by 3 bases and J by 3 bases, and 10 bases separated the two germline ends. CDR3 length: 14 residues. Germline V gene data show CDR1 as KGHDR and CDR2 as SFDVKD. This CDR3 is CATSDTGGEETQYF. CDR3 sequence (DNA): TGTGCCACCAGTGATACAGGGGGGGAAGAGACCCAGTACTTC.

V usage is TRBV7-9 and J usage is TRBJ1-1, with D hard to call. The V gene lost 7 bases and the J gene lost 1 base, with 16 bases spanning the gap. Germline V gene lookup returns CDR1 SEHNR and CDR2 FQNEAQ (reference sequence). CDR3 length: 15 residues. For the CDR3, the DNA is TGTGCCAGCACCCCTCGAGGCAGTTCGAACACTGAAGCTTTCTTT. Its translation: CASTPRGSSNTEAFF. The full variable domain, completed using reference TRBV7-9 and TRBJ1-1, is DTGVSQNPRHKITKRGQNVTFRCDPISEHNRLYWYRQTLGQGPEFLTYFQNEAQLEKSRLLSDRFSAERPKGSFSTLEIQRTEQGDSAMYLCASTPRGSSNTEAFFGQGTRLTVV.

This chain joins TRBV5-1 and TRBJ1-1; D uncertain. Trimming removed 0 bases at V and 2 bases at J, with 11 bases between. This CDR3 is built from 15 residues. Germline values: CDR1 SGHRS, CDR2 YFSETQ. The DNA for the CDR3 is TGCGCCAGCAGCTTGGAGATAACGGGTAACACTGAAGCTTTCTTT. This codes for CASSLEITGNTEAFF.

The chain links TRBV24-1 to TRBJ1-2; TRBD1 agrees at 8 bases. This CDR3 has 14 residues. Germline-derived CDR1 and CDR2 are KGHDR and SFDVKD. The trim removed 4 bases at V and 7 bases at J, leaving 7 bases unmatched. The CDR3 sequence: CATSDPRTGFGYTF. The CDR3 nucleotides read TGTGCCACCAGTGACCCCCGGACAGGGTTTGGCTACACCTTC.

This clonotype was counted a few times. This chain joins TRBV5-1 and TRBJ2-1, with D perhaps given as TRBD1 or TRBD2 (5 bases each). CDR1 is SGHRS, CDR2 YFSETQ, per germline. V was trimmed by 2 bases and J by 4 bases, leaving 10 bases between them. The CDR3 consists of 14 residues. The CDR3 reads CASSLGTRYNEQFF. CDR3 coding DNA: TGCGCCAGCAGCTTAGGGACGCGATACAATGAGCAGTTCTTC.

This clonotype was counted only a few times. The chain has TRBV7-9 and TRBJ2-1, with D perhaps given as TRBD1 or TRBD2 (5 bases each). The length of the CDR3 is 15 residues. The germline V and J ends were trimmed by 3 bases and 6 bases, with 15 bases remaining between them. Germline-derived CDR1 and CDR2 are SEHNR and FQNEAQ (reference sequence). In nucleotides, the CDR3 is TGTGCCAGCAGCTTGGGACCAGGGATTGCCAATGAGCAGTTCTTC. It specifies CASSLGPGIANEQFF.

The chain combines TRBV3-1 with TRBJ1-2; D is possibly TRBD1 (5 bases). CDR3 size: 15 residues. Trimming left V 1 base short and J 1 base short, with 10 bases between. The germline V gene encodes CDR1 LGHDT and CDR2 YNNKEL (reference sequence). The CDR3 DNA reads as TGTGCCAGCAGCCAAGCCGACAGCGTTAACTATGGCTACACCTTC. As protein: CASSQADSVNYGYTF.

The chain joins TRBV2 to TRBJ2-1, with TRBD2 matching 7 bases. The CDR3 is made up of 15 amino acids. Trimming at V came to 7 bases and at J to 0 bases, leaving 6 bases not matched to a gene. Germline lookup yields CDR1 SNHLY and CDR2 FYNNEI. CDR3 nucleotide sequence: TGTGCCAGCATCCAGCGGGAAAGCTCCTACAATGAGCAGTTCTTC. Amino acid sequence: CASIQRESSYNEQFF.

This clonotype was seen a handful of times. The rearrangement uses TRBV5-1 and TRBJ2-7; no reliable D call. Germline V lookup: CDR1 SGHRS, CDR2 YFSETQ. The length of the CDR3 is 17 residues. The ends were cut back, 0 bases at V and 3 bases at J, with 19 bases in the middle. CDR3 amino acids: CASSLAQTGPFRYEQYF. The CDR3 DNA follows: TGCGCCAGCAGCTTGGCCCAGACCGGGCCTTTTCGCTACGAGCAGTACTTC.

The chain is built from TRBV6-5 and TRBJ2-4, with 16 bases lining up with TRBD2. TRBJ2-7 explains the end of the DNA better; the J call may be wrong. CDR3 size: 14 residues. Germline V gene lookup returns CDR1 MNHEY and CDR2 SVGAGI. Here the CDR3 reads CASSGTSGRGEQYF. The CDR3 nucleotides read TGTGCCAGCAGTGGGACTAGCGGGAGGGGCGAGCAGTACTTC.

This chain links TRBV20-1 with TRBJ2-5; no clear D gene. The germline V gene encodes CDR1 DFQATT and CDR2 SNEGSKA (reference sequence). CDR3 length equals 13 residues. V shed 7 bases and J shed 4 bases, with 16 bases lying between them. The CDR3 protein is CSVSTDTPETQYF. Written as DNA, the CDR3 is TGCAGTGTTTCCACCGACACGCCAGAGACCCAGTACTTC.

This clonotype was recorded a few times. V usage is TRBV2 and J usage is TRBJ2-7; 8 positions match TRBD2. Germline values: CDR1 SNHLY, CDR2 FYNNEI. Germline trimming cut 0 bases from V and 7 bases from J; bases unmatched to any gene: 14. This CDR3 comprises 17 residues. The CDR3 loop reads CASSEALRGGGLDEQYF. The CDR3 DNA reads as TGTGCCAGCAGTGAAGCGCTTCGGGGGGGAGGGTTGGATGAGCAGTACTTC.

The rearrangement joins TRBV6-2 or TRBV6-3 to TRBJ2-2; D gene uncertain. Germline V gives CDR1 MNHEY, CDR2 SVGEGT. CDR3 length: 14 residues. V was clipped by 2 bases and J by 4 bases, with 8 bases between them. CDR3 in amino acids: CASSYALPTGELFF. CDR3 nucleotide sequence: TGTGCCAGCAGTTACGCACTACCCACCGGGGAGCTGTTTTTT.

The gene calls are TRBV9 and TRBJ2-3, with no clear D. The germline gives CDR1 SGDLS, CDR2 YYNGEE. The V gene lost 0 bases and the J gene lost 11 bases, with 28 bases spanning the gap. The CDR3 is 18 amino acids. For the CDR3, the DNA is TGTGCCAGCAGCGTAGGCATGGCAGGCCGGCTTAAAACAACCCAGCAGTATTTT. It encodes CASSVGMAGRLKTTQQYF.

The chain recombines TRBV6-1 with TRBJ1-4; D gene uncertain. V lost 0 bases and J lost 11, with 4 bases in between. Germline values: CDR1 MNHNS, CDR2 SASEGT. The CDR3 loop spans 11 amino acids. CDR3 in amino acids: CASSEAWKLFF. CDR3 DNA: TGTGCCAGCAGTGAAGCCTGGAAACTGTTTTTT.

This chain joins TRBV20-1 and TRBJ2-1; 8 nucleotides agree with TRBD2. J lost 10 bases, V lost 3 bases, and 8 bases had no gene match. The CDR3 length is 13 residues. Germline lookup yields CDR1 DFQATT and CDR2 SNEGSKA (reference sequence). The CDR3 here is CSARRLAGPEQFF. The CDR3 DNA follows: TGCAGTGCTAGGCGGCTAGCGGGTCCCGAGCAGTTCTTC.

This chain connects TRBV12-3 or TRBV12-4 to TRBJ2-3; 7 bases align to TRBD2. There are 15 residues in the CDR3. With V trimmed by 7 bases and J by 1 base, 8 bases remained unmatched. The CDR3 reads CASNLGGGGTDTQYF. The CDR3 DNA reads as TGTGCCAGCAACTTGGGCGGGGGAGGCACAGATACGCAGTATTTT.

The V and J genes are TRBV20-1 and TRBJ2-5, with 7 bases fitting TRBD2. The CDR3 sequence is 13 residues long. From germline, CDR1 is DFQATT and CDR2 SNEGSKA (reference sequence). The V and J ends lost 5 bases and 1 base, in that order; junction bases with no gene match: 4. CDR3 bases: TGCAGTGCTGGGGGGGACTTCCAAGAGACCCAGTACTTC. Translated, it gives CSAGGDFQETQYF.

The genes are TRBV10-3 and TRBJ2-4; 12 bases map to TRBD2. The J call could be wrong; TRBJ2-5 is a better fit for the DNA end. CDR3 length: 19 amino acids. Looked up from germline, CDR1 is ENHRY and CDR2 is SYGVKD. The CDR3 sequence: CAISESWTSGASDQETQYF. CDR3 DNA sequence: TGTGCCATCAGTGAGTCTTGGACTAGCGGGGCATCGGACCAAGAGACCCAGTACTTC.

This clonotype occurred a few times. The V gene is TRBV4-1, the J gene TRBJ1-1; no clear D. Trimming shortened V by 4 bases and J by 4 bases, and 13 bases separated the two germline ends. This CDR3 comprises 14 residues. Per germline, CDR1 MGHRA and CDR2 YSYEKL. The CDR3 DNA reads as TGCGCCAGCAGCCGCGGAAATTTGGGCACTGAAGCTTTCTTT. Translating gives CASSRGNLGTEAFF.

Written as DNA, the CDR3 is TGCAGTGCCCTTTCCGGGGACACTGAAGCTTTCTTT. Its translation is CSALSGDTEAFF. The rearrangement uses TRBV20-1 and TRBJ1-1; no clear D. This CDR3 has 12 residues. Trimming took 6 bases from V and 3 from J, leaving 11 bases between them. Germline V gene data show CDR1 as DFQATT and CDR2 as SNEGSKA (reference sequence).

CDR3 sequence (DNA): TGCAGCGCACGTAGGGGAACCTCCTACAATGAGCAGTTCTTC. Translating gives CSARRGTSYNEQFF. J is TRBJ2-1 and V is TRBV29-1; TRBD1 might be the D (5 bases). CDR3 length: 14 residues. Germline values: CDR1 SQVTM, CDR2 ANQGSEA. Trimming removed 7 bases from V and 0 bases from J, with 13 bases in between.

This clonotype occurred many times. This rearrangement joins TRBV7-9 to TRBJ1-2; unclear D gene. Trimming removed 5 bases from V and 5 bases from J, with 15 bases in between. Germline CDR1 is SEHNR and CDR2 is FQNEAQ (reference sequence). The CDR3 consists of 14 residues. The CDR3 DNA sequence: TGTGCCAGCAGCCGGATAGGCAGAGAATATGGCTACACCTTC. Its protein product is CASSRIGREYGYTF.

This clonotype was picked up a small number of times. In DNA, the CDR3 is TGCGCCAGCAGCCAAGATAGAACAGCCGTCTCCTACGAGCAGTACTTC. Protein sequence: CASSQDRTAVSYEQYF. The rearrangement joins TRBV4-3 to TRBJ2-7; D is unclear. Germline V lookup: CDR1 LGHNA, CDR2 YSLEER. The V end lost 0 bases, the J end lost 0 bases, and 12 bases lay between the germline ends. This CDR3 spans 16 amino acids.